The entry below describes one TCR beta chain. This entry comes from a study of blood T cell repertoires in COVID-19. The overall study: PBMCs, B-cell-depleted T cells, or T cells were the source of the cDNA or gDNA that made up the material.

Unmatched junction bases numbered 18, after V lost 1 base and J lost 7 bases. The CDR3 consists of 19 residues. CDR1 is MGHRA, CDR2 YSYEKL, per germline. The age range of participants was about 18 to 89 years, with residence in roughly 25 US areas. Participant-reported clinical history was the basis for cohort assignment. Original analysis: Reference gene primer amplification gave estimated nucleated cell counts. Using immunoSEQ multiplex PCR, the repertoire was profiled, and TCRdb retains in-frame clones only, with some absent. V and J calls and clone size follow that table, whereas D and trimming were derived from the DNA. The sample lists approximately 390,000 clones, nearly 90% occurring once.

This chain connects TRBV4-1 to TRBJ1-4, with 7 bases identical to TRBD1. The sequenced sample consisted of PBMCs or T cells enriched from blood (not recorded which). The source of this sequence is a woman between 35 and 50 years old with acute COVID-19. The CDR3 sequence: CASSQGFLQGESSGEKLFF. CDR3 nucleotide sequence: TGCGCCAGCAGCCAAGGATTTTTGCAGGGGGAGAGCTCCGGTGAAAAACTGTTTTTT.